Presented here are 20 T cell receptor beta chains from one specimen sequenced in a study of control samples from healthy donors and cancer patients. Repertoires were generated with immunoSEQ multiplex PCR, while TCRdb's copy carries only in-frame clones and drops some. The data contain roughly 170,000 clones, around 88% of them singletons. The source material was blood. These receptors all come from a woman under 40 in good health.

This chain connects TRBV6-1 to TRBJ2-2; 7 bases map to TRBD1. The CDR3 is 16 amino acids. With 4 bases clipped from V and 2 bases from J, the junction kept 7 bases outside the gene matches. Germline V gene sequence: CDR1 MNHNS, CDR2 SASEGT. For the CDR3, the DNA is TGTGCCAGCAGTGCAGGGGGTGGGATTAACACCGGGGAGCTGTTTTTT. This encodes CASSAGGGINTGELFF.

The chain couples TRBV5-3 to TRBJ1-1; D is undetermined. TRBV5-3 is assigned to the ORF class and has an uncertain function. The CDR3 runs 18 residues. Trimming pared 4 bases from V and 6 bases from J, leaving 28 bases between. CDR3 amino acids: CARSPNSRRVFGQPEAFF. For the CDR3, the DNA is TGTGCCAGAAGCCCAAACAGTAGACGGGTATTCGGGCAACCTGAAGCTTTCTTT.

The chain employs TRBV4-1 and TRBJ2-2; tentatively, D is TRBD2 (5 bases). The CDR3 loop spans 16 amino acids. Germline-derived CDR1 and CDR2 are MGHRA and YSYEKL. The V end was cut by 0 bases, the J end by 5 bases, with 13 bases between. The DNA for the CDR3 is TGCGCCAGCAGCCAAGACGTTGCAGGAGGAACCGGGGAGCTGTTTTTT. Translated: CASSQDVAGGTGELFF.

The chain is built from TRBV30 and TRBJ2-2, with no clear D. The V gene lost 1 base and the J gene lost 1 base, with 4 bases spanning the gap. From germline, CDR1 is GTSNPN and CDR2 SVGIG (reference sequence). The CDR3 consists of 13 residues. CDR3 sequence: CAWSGGNTGELFF. Written as DNA, the CDR3 is TGTGCCTGGAGTGGGGGGAACACCGGGGAGCTGTTTTTT.

The chain recombines TRBV10-3 with TRBJ2-3, with D tentatively TRBD1 (6 bases). CDR3 length: 14 amino acids. Germline V gene sequence: CDR1 ENHRY, CDR2 SYGVKD. V lost 2 bases and J 3 bases, leaving 9 bases between the germline ends. CDR3 nucleotide sequence: TGTGCCATCAGTGAGGCCCAGGGGACAGATACGCAGTATTTT. It yields the protein CAISEAQGTDTQYF.

The rearrangement joins TRBV28 to TRBJ2-4; 7 nucleotides line up with TRBD1. J gave up 7 bases and V 4 bases, and 13 bases lay outside the gene matches. The CDR3 consists of 16 residues. Germline loops: CDR1 MDHEN, CDR2 SYDVKM. The CDR3 region has the DNA TGTGCCAGCAGTTCCCGAACAGGGGCTCTGGGGAACATTCAGTACTTC. Translating it yields CASSSRTGALGNIQYF.

This chain connects TRBV6-4 to TRBJ1-1; D remains unclear. V lost 3 bases, J lost 1 base, and 9 bases lay in between. Germline lookup yields CDR1 MRHNA and CDR2 SNTAGT. The CDR3 consists of 14 residues. This CDR3 reads CASSEGGENTEAFF. In DNA, the CDR3 is TGTGCCAGCAGTGAAGGAGGAGAGAACACTGAAGCTTTCTTT.

This clone has only a few counts. The V call is TRBV7-2, the J call TRBJ2-1; 8 bases map to TRBD1. This CDR3 has 15 amino acids. CDR1 and CDR2 from the germline V gene are SGHTA and FQGNSA. V shed 5 bases, J shed 4 bases, and the junction held 7 bases outside the gene matches. The CDR3 DNA reads as TGTGCCAGCAGCCGGGATGGGACAGGATACAATGAGCAGTTCTTC. This translates into CASSRDGTGYNEQFF.

The CDR3 region is CASSIGPYNEQFF. The CDR3 region has the DNA TGTGCCAGCAGCATCGGACCCTACAATGAGCAGTTCTTC. The rearrangement joins TRBV7-2 to TRBJ2-1; no definite D call. CDR1 is SGHTA and CDR2 is FQGNSA in the germline V gene. Trimming stripped 5 bases from V and 2 bases from J, with 7 bases between. CDR3 size: 13 residues.

The rearrangement joins TRBV5-1 to TRBJ1-2; 9 bases agree with TRBD1. V shed 2 bases and J 3 bases; nucleotides not matched to a gene: 11. There are 17 residues in the CDR3. CDR1 and CDR2 (germline): SGHRS, YFSETQ. The CDR3 here is CASSLKNPDRGDYGYTF. The CDR3 DNA follows: TGCGCCAGCAGCTTAAAAAACCCCGACAGGGGGGACTATGGCTACACCTTC.

The CDR3 sequence is CASSQDRGGKLFF. The CDR3 bases are TGTGCCAGCAGCCAAGACAGGGGTGGGAAACTGTTTTTT. This chain connects TRBV3-1 (or the pseudogene TRBV3-2) to TRBJ1-4, with a tentative D call TRBD1 (6 bases). From germline, CDR1 is LGHDT and CDR2 YNNKEL (reference sequence). The V gene lost 0 bases and the J gene lost 11 bases, with 10 bases spanning the gap. CDR3 size: 13 residues.

This chain connects TRBV25-1 to TRBJ2-5; 10 nucleotides agree with TRBD2. V was pared by 4 bases and J by 5 bases, with 4 bases of the junction left unmatched. The CDR3 sequence is 14 residues long. The germline V gene encodes CDR1 MGHDK and CDR2 SYGVNS. In nucleotides, the CDR3 is TGTGCCAGCAGTGTAGCGGGAGGAATGGAGACCCAGTACTTC. It specifies CASSVAGGMETQYF.

The chain recombines TRBV6-5 with TRBJ2-6; 10 nucleotides line up with TRBD1. This CDR3 has 16 amino acids. Germline V gives CDR1 MNHEY, CDR2 SVGAGI. Unmatched junction bases numbered 7, after V lost 3 bases and J lost 8 bases. The CDR3 DNA follows: TGTGCCAGCAGTTATGGAGGGACAGGGGCTACCAACGTCCTGACTTTC. It specifies CASSYGGTGATNVLTF.

This sequence joins TRBV2 and TRBJ1-3; D ambiguous. Trimming shortened V by 0 bases and J by 4 bases, and 10 bases separated the two germline ends. CDR3 length equals 15 residues. From germline, CDR1 is SNHLY and CDR2 FYNNEI. CDR3 protein: CASSEALGPGNTIYF. In DNA, the CDR3 is TGTGCCAGCAGTGAAGCGCTAGGGCCCGGAAACACCATATATTTT.

The chain has TRBV19 and TRBJ2-7; 10 bases map to TRBD1. Looked up from germline, CDR1 is LNHDA and CDR2 is SQIVND (reference sequence). The CDR3 has 14 residues. Trimming cost V 6 bases and J 1 base; bases outside gene matches: 3. The CDR3: CASSWTGGSYEQYF. CDR3 sequence (DNA): TGTGCCAGTAGCTGGACAGGGGGTTCCTACGAGCAGTACTTC.

V is TRBV5-1 and J is TRBJ2-1; D might be TRBD1 or TRBD2, each matching 7 bases. The CDR3 extends over 15 amino acids. Germline values: CDR1 SGHRS, CDR2 YFSETQ. The V gene lost 2 bases and the J gene lost 3 bases, with 12 bases spanning the gap. CDR3 loop: CASSFTGEGYNEQFF. For the CDR3, the DNA is TGCGCCAGCAGCTTTACAGGGGAGGGCTACAATGAGCAGTTCTTC.

This chain joins TRBV5-1 and TRBJ2-7, with 8 bases matching TRBD1. Per germline, CDR1 SGHRS and CDR2 YFSETQ. The ends lost 4 bases at V and 5 bases at J; junction bases unmatched: 8. The CDR3 contains 14 residues. CDR3 coding DNA: TGCGCCAGCAGCCCATCCAGCAGGGGGCACGAGCAGTACTTC. Amino acid sequence: CASSPSSRGHEQYF.

Only a few counts were recorded for this clone. The chain recombines TRBV4-1 with TRBJ1-6; D gene unclear. Trimming took 2 bases from V and 2 from J, leaving 16 bases between them. CDR3 length: 18 residues. The germline CDR1 and CDR2 sequences are MGHRA and YSYEKL. Here the CDR3 reads CASSQWTGSDTYNSPLHF. CDR3 bases: TGCGCCAGCAGCCAATGGACGGGATCAGACACCTATAATTCACCCCTCCACTTT.

The chain links TRBV28 to TRBJ1-4; weak D call: TRBD1 (6 bases). CDR3 length equals 14 residues. The germline CDR1 and CDR2 sequences are MDHEN and SYDVKM. V was cut by 5 bases and J by 8 bases, with 15 bases left in between. The CDR3 nucleotides read TGTGCCAGCAGTCCCCTTTTCGGACAGGAAAAACTGTTTTTT. This encodes CASSPLFGQEKLFF. Together with reference TRBV28 and TRBJ1-4, the CDR3 gives the full variable domain: DVKVTQSSRYLVKRTGEKVFLECVQDMDHENMFWYRQDPGLGLRLIYFSYDVKMKEKGDIPEGYSVSREKKERFSLILESASTNQTSMYLCASSPLFGQEKLFFGSGTQLSVL.

The chain recombines TRBV6-5 with TRBJ1-3; TRBD1 might be the D (5 bases). The CDR3 totals 15 residues. The germline V gene encodes CDR1 MNHEY and CDR2 SVGAGI. V dropped 2 bases and J dropped 3 bases, with 11 bases sitting between them. The CDR3 protein is CASSYLPTVGNTIYF. CDR3 sequence (DNA): TGTGCCAGCAGTTACCTTCCGACAGTTGGAAACACCATATATTTT.